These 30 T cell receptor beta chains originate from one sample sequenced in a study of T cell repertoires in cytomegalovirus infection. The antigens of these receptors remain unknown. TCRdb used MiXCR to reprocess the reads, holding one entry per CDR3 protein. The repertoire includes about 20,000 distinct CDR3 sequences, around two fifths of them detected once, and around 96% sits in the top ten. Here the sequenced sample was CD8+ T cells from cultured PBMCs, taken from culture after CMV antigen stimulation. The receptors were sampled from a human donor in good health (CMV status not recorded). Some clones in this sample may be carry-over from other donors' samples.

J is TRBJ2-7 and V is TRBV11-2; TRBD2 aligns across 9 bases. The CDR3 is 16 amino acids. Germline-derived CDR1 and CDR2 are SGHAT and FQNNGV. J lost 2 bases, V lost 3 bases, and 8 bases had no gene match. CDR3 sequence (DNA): TGTGCCAGCAGCTTGGGCCCCGGCGGGAGGGCCTACGAGCAGTACTTC. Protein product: CASSLGPGGRAYEQYF.

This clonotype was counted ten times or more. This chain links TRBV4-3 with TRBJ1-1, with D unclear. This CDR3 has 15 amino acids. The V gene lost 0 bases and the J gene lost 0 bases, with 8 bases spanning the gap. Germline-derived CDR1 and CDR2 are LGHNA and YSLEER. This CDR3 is CASSQEWALNTEAFF. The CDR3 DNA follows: TGCGCCAGCAGCCAAGAATGGGCGTTGAACACTGAAGCTTTCTTT.

The DNA for the CDR3 is TGTGCCAGCAGTTACTCGCGGACGGATATCTATGGCTACACCTTC. This translates into CASSYSRTDIYGYTF. J is TRBJ1-2 and V is TRBV6-5; D unresolved. V shed 0 bases and J shed 4 bases, with 12 bases lying between them. Germline CDR1 reads MNHEY; CDR2 reads SVGAGI. The CDR3 length is 15 residues.

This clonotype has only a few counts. CDR3 loop: CATSDSTGELFF. CDR3 bases: TGTGCCACCAGTGATTCCACCGGGGAGCTGTTTTTT. The chain recombines TRBV24-1 with TRBJ2-2; D not certain. CDR3 length equals 12 residues. V was trimmed by 2 bases and J by 4 bases, leaving 1 base between them. The germline gives CDR1 KGHDR, CDR2 SFDVKD.

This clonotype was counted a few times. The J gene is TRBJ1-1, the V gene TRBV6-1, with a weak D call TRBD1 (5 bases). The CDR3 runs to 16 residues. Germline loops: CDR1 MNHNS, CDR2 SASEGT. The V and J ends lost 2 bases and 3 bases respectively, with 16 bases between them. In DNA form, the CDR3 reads TGTGCCAGCAGTGAAAAAGGGGAAAGGAGCGACACTGAAGCTTTCTTT. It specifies CASSEKGERSDTEAFF.

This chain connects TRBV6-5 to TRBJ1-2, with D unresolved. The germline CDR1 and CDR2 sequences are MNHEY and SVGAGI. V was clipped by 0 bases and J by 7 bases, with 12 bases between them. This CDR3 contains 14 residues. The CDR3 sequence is CASSYSSGKGGYTF. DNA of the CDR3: TGTGCCAGCAGTTACTCGAGTGGGAAAGGTGGCTACACCTTC.

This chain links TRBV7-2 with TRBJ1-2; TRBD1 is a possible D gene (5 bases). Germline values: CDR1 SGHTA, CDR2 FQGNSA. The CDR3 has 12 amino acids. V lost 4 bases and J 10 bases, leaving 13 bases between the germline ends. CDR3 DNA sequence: TGTGCCAGCAGCTCCGGGACCCGGGACTACACCTTC. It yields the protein CASSSGTRDYTF.

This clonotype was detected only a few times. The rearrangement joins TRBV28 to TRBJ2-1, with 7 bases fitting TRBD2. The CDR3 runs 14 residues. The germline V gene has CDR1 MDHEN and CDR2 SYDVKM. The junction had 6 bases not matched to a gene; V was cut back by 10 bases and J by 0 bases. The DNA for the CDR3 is TGTGCCACACTAGCGCCCAGCTCCTACAATGAGCAGTTCTTC. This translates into CATLAPSSYNEQFF.

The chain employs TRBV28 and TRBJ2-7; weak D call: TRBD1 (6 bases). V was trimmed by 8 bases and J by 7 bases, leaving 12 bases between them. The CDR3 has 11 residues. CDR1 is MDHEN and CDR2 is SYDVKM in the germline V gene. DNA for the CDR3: TGTGCCAGCCTGAAGGGGGTAGAGCAGTACTTC. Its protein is CASLKGVEQYF. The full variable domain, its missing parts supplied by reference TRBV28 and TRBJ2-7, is DVKVTQSSRYLVKRTGEKVFLECVQDMDHENMFWYRQDPGLGLRLIYFSYDVKMKEKGDIPEGYSVSREKKERFSLILESASTNQTSMYLCASLKGVEQYFGPGTRLTVT.

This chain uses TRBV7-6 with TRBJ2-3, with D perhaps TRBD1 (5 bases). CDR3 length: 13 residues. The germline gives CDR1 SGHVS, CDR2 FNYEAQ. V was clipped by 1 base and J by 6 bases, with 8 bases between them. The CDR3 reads CASSLGGPDTQYF. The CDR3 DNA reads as TGTGCCAGCAGCTTAGGGGGCCCTGATACGCAGTATTTT.

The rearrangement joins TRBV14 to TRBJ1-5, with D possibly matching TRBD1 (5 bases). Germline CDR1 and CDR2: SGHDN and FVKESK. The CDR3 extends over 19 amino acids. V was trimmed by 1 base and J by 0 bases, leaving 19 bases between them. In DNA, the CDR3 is TGTGCCAGCAGCCAAGTGACTTACAGGAGTCCTTATAGCAATCAGCCCCAGCATTTT. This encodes CASSQVTYRSPYSNQPQHF.

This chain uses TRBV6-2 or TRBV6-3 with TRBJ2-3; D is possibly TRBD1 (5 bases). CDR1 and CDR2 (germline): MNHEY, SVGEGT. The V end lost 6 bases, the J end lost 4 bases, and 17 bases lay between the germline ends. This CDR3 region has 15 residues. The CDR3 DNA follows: TGTGCCAGCAGGGGCTGGGGCACGGGCGCAGATACGCAGTATTTT. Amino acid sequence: CASRGWGTGADTQYF.

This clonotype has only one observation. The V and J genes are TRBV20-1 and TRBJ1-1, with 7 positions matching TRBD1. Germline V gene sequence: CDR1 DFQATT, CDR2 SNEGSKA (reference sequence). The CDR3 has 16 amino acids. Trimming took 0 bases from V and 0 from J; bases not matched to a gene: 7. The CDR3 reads CSARDLQGDLNTEAFF. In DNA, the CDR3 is TGCAGTGCTAGAGATCTGCAGGGGGATCTGAACACTGAAGCTTTCTTT.

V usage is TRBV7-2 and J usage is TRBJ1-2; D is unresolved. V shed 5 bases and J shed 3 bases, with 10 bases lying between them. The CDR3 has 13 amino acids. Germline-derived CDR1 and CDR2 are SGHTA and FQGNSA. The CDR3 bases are TGTGCCAGCAGCCTTGACAAGGACTATGGCTACACCTTC. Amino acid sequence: CASSLDKDYGYTF.

CDR3 DNA: TGTGCCAGCAGCTTAGATAAGGGCTTGGGGTACGAGCAGTACTTC. Amino acid sequence: CASSLDKGLGYEQYF. The genes are TRBV11-2 and TRBJ2-7; no definite D call. Germline V gene sequence: CDR1 SGHAT, CDR2 FQNNGV. V lost 0 bases and J lost 4, with 13 bases in between. The CDR3 sequence is 15 residues long.

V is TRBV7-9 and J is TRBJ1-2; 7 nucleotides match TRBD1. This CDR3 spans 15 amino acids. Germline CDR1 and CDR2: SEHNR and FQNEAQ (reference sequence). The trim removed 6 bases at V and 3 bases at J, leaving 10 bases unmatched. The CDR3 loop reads CASSSIGTDDYGYTF. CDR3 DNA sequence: TGTGCCAGCAGTTCAATCGGGACAGACGACTATGGCTACACCTTC.

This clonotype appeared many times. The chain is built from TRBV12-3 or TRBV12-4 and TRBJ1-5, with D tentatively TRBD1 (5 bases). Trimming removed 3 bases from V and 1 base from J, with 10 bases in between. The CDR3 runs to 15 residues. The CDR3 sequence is CASSFGGLSNQPQHF. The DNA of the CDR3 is TGTGCCAGCAGTTTCGGGGGACTAAGCAATCAGCCCCAGCATTTT.

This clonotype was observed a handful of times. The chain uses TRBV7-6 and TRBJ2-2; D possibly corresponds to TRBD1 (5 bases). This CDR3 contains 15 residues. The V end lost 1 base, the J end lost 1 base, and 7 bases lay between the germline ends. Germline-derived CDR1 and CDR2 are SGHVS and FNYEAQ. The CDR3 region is CASSLEGRNTGELFF. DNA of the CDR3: TGTGCCAGCAGCTTAGAGGGGCGGAACACCGGGGAGCTGTTTTTT.

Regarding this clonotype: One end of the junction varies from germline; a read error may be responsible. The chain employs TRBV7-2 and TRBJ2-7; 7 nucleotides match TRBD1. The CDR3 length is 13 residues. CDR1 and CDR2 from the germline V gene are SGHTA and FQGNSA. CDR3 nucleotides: TGTGCCAGGAGCTTCGAAGGGGGCGCCGAGCAGTACTTC. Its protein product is CARSFEGGAEQYF.

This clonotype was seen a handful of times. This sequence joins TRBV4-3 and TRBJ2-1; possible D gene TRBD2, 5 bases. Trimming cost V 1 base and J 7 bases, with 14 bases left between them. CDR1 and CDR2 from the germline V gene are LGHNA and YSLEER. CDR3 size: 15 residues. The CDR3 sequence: CASSQGESNGNEQFF. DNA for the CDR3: TGCGCCAGCAGCCAAGGGGAGAGCAATGGTAATGAGCAGTTCTTC.

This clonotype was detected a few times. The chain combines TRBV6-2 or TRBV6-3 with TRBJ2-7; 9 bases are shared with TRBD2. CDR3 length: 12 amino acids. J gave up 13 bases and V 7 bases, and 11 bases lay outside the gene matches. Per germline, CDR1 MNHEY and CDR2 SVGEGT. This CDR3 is CASTPGTSLFYF. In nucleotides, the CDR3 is TGTGCCAGCACCCCCGGGACTAGCCTATTCTACTTC.

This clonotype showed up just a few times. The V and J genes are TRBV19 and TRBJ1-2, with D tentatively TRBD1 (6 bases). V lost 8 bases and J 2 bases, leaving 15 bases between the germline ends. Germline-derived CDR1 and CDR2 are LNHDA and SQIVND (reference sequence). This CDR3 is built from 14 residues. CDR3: CASSEQGGNYGYTF. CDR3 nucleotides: TGTGCCAGTTCCGAACAGGGAGGGAACTATGGCTACACCTTC.

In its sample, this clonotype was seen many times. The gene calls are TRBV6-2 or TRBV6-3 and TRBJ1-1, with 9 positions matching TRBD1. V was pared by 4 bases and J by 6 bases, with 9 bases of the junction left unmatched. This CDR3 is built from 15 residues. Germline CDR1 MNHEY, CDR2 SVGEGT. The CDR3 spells CASSLTGGSSAEAFF. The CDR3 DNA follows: TGTGCCAGCAGTTTAACAGGGGGCTCCTCAGCTGAAGCTTTCTTT.

CDR3 sequence (DNA): TGTGCCAGCAGTGAAGCCGACAGACAAGAGACCCAGTACTTC. Protein product: CASSEADRQETQYF. V is TRBV2 and J is TRBJ2-5; the D gene is possibly TRBD1 (5 bases). The germline V and J ends were trimmed by 0 bases and 2 bases, with 7 bases remaining between them. The CDR3 runs 14 residues. Germline values: CDR1 SNHLY, CDR2 FYNNEI.

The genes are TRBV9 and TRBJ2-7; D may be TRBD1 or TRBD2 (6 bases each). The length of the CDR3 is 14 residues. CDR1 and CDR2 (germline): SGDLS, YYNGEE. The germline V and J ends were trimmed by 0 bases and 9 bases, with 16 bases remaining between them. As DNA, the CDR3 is TGTGCCAGCAGCGTAGACTTGGGGGGCGCTTGGCAGTACTTC. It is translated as CASSVDLGGAWQYF.

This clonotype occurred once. The CDR3 spells CASSYQGATDTQYF. The CDR3 region has the DNA TGTGCCAGCAGTTATCAGGGGGCGACAGATACGCAGTATTTT. The chain recombines TRBV6-6 with TRBJ2-3; 8 bases map to TRBD1. The CDR3 has 14 residues. The germline V gene has CDR1 MNHNY and CDR2 SVGAGI (reference sequence). After removal of 3 bases from V and 3 bases from J, the junction contained 2 bases not matched to a gene.

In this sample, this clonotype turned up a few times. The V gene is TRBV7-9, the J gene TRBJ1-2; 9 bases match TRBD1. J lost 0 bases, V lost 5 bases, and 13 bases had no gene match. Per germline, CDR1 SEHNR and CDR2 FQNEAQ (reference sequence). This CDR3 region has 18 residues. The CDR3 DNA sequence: TGTGCCAGCAGCCATCACGACCCGGGGGACAGGGCTAACTATGGCTACACCTTC. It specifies CASSHHDPGDRANYGYTF.

CDR3 protein: CASSVVSGGASATDTQYF. The CDR3 DNA reads TGTGCCAGCAGCGTAGTTAGCGGGGGGGCCTCCGCCACAGATACGCAGTATTTT. The chain links TRBV9 to TRBJ2-3, with 11 bases fitting TRBD2. CDR1 is SGDLS, CDR2 YYNGEE, per germline. V gave up 0 bases and J gave up 2 bases; unmatched junction bases: 8. The CDR3 totals 18 residues.

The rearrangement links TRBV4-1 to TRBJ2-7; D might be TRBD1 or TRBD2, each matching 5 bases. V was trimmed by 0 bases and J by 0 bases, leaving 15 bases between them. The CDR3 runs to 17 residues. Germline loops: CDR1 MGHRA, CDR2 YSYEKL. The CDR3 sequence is CASSQDQSSGGSYEQYF. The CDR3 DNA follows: TGCGCCAGCAGCCAAGATCAGTCTTCTGGGGGCTCCTACGAGCAGTACTTC.

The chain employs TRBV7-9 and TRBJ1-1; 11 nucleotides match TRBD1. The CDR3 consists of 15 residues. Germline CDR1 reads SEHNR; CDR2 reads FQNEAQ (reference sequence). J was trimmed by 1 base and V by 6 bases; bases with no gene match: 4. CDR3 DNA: TGTGCCAGCAGAGGGACAGGGGGGACGAACACTGAAGCTTTCTTT. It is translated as CASRGTGGTNTEAFF.